This T cell receptor beta chain was sequenced in a study of shared clonotypes between healthy human individuals. Broader study findings: Shared clonotypes: about 5.3% naive CD4, about 3.3% naive CD8, under 2.5% memory CD4, 0.4% memory CD8.

V dropped 1 base and J dropped 3; count of bases not matched to a gene: 8. Germline CDR1 and CDR2: MGHRA and YSYEKL. This CDR3 comprises 18 residues. A CD45RA-negative memory subset and a CD45RA+ naive subset were separated from the CD4+ cells. The method was immunoSEQ multiplex PCR; TCRdb's version includes in-frame clones alone and lacks a portion of them. The data contain nearly 1 million clones, 60% to 85% of them singletons. Note on this clone: No antigen is known for it.

This TCR came from a young man in good health. V is TRBV4-1 and J is TRBJ2-2; 10 nucleotides line up with TRBD1. Sequenced sample: memory CD4+ T cells sorted from blood. Described subset: CD45RA-negative fraction. The CDR3 loop is CASSQGGQGLRDTGELFF. DNA for the CDR3: TGCGCCAGCAGCCAAGGGGGACAGGGGCTTCGGGACACCGGGGAGCTGTTTTTT.